This entry lists 22 T cell receptor beta chains sequenced from one sample in a study of Graves' ophthalmopathy and Graves' hyperthyroidism. The study amplified TCR beta CDR3 regions using RNA transcripts. First-round RT-PCR with HTBI primers preceded a second-round multiplex PCR. TCRdb redid the calling of the multiplex PCR reads with MiXCR, one entry per CDR3 protein. The sample records about 39,000 distinct CDR3 sequences, around half being singletons. Sequenced input: peripheral blood. The receptors were gathered from an adult woman with stable Graves' hyperthyroidism.

Remarks on this clonotype: Sequence at one end of the junction differs from germline and may be a read error. V and J are TRBV9 and TRBJ2-7; 7 nucleotides line up with TRBD2. CDR1 SGDLS and CDR2 YYNGEE come from the germline V gene. The CDR3 runs 16 residues. The CDR3 loop is CAGSVDGLADTYEQYF. CDR3 in DNA: TGTGCCGGCAGCGTAGATGGGCTAGCGGATACCTACGAGCAGTACTTC.

This clonotype has at least ten counts. This rearrangement joins TRBV6-5 to TRBJ1-6; possibly TRBD1 for D (5 bases). Trimming pared 6 bases from V and 10 bases from J, leaving 19 bases between. Germline V gene data show CDR1 as MNHEY and CDR2 as SVGAGI. The CDR3 is 15 residues long. CDR3 protein: CASSPTGGGGSPLHF. DNA of the CDR3: TGTGCCAGCAGCCCCACGGGGGGAGGAGGGTCACCCCTCCACTTT.

This clonotype was seen a few times. The chain joins TRBV29-1 to TRBJ1-1, with 9 bases matching TRBD1. The ends lost 4 bases at V and 1 base at J; junction bases unmatched: 1. The CDR3 is made up of 13 amino acids. The germline V gene encodes CDR1 SQVTM and CDR2 ANQGSEA. Written as DNA, the CDR3 is TGCAGCGTTGGGACAGGGGCGAACACTGAAGCTTTCTTT. This encodes CSVGTGANTEAFF.

The chain is built from TRBV7-9 and TRBJ2-7; 9 bases are a match to TRBD1. CDR1 is SEHNR and CDR2 is FQNEAQ in the germline V gene (reference sequence). V shed 5 bases and J 4 bases; nucleotides not matched to a gene: 9. The CDR3 loop spans 15 amino acids. For the CDR3, the DNA is TGTGCCAGCAGCGGGCGGACAGGGGCCGGGTACGAGCAGTACTTC. Its translation: CASSGRTGAGYEQYF.

The rearrangement joins TRBV24-1 to TRBJ2-7, with 10 bases that match TRBD2. V gave up 9 bases and J gave up 6 bases; unmatched junction bases: 4. Germline CDR1 reads KGHDR; CDR2 reads SFDVKD. This CDR3 is 12 amino acids long. The CDR3 bases are TGTGCCACCTCTAGCGGGAGCCTCGAGCAGTACTTC. Translated, it gives CATSSGSLEQYF.

The gene calls are TRBV20-1 and TRBJ1-2; D possibly corresponds to TRBD1 (5 bases). V lost 3 bases and J lost 0, with 17 bases in between. CDR3 length: 16 amino acids. From germline, CDR1 is DFQATT and CDR2 SNEGSKA (reference sequence). The CDR3 DNA reads TGCAGTGCTAGTCAATGGGGGGGAACTACTAACTATGGCTACACCTTC. This sequence encodes CSASQWGGTTNYGYTF.

There are many counts of this clonotype. This chain uses TRBV15 with TRBJ2-3; a weak D match, TRBD2 (6 bases). V dropped 4 bases and J dropped 2 bases, with 10 bases sitting between them. Germline CDR1 is LNHNV and CDR2 is YYDKDF (reference sequence). The CDR3 totals 14 residues. The CDR3 region has the DNA TGTGCCACCAGCATGGGGGGATCCACAGATACGCAGTATTTT. This gives the protein CATSMGGSTDTQYF.

The rearrangement uses TRBV19 and TRBJ2-7, with D perhaps TRBD1 (6 bases). V lost 6 bases to trimming and J lost 4 bases, with 16 bases between them. Germline V gives CDR1 LNHDA, CDR2 SQIVND (reference sequence). The CDR3 is 14 residues long. The CDR3 DNA follows: TGTGCCAGTAGCGGGACAACGGTCTGGTACGAGCAGTACTTC. As protein: CASSGTTVWYEQYF.

CDR3 bases: TGCAGTGCTAGAGGGACAGGGTACTACGAGCAGTACTTC. It codes for CSARGTGYYEQYF. The V gene is TRBV20-1, the J gene TRBJ2-7; 8 bases are a match to TRBD1. Germline CDR1 and CDR2: DFQATT and SNEGSKA (reference sequence). This CDR3 comprises 13 residues. Trimming removed 1 base from V and 3 bases from J; junction bases left unmatched: 2.

This clonotype was detected ten times or more. The chain recombines TRBV11-3 with TRBJ1-1; D not resolved. Germline V gives CDR1 SGHNT, CDR2 YENEEA. The germline V and J ends were trimmed by 1 base and 8 bases, with 11 bases remaining between them. The CDR3 length is 13 residues. In DNA form, the CDR3 reads TGTGCCAGCAGCTTAGGAGACGGCGCGGAAGCTTTCTTT. Protein: CASSLGDGAEAFF.

The chain combines TRBV7-9 with TRBJ1-2, with 11 bases lining up with TRBD1. CDR1 is SEHNR and CDR2 is FQNEAQ in the germline V gene (reference sequence). The CDR3 loop spans 15 amino acids. Trimming at V came to 5 bases and at J to 4 bases, leaving 6 bases not matched to a gene. CDR3 amino acids: CASSERTGGAYGYTF. CDR3 bases: TGTGCCAGCAGCGAAAGGACAGGGGGCGCCTATGGCTACACCTTC.

The chain joins TRBV3-1 to TRBJ2-5, with 7 bases identical to TRBD2. V lost 3 bases and J lost 5; bases outside the gene matches: 9. This CDR3 has 15 residues. Germline V CDR1 and CDR2: LGHDT, YNNKEL (reference sequence). In DNA, the CDR3 is TGTGCCAGCAGCCAGGAGCCCTGGGAGGGGGAGACCCAGTACTTC. Translating gives CASSQEPWEGETQYF.

This clonotype came up many times. This chain joins TRBV20-1 and TRBJ1-1; TRBD1 aligns across 8 bases. V was pared by 4 bases and J by 10 bases, with 11 bases of the junction left unmatched. CDR3 size: 13 residues. In germline, CDR1 is DFQATT, CDR2 SNEGSKA (reference sequence). The chain's CDR3 is CSAKEADRVRAFF. The CDR3 DNA reads as TGCAGTGCTAAAGAAGCGGACAGGGTTAGAGCTTTCTTT.

This clonotype has a count of ten or more. The chain combines TRBV18 with TRBJ2-5, with TRBD1 matching over 9 bases. Germline V gene data show CDR1 as KGHSH and CDR2 as LQKENI. V dropped 4 bases and J dropped 6; count of bases not matched to a gene: 3. The CDR3 has 13 residues. The CDR3 DNA reads as TGTGCCAGCTCACTGGGACAGGGCCAGACCCAGTACTTC. It is translated as CASSLGQGQTQYF.

This clonotype was picked up many times. The J gene is TRBJ2-7, the V gene TRBV20-1, with 9 nucleotides matching TRBD1. V lost 3 bases and J lost 1; bases outside the gene matches: 7. CDR3 size: 15 residues. Germline V CDR1 and CDR2: DFQATT, SNEGSKA (reference sequence). The CDR3 here is CSARAPGTGSYEQYF. The CDR3 nucleotides are TGCAGTGCTAGGGCTCCCGGGACAGGGTCCTACGAGCAGTACTTC.

This clonotype is judged medium-sized. The V call is TRBV10-3, the J call TRBJ1-2, with TRBD1 matching 7 bases. This CDR3 region has 14 residues. The V segment lost 6 bases and the J segment 4 bases; nucleotides outside the gene matches: 8. The V gene's germline CDR1 is ENHRY and CDR2 SYGVKD. In nucleotides, the CDR3 is TGTGCCATCAGGGACAGGCGGTTGGGCTATGGCTACACCTTC. This translates into CAIRDRRLGYGYTF.

The rearrangement joins TRBV19 to TRBJ1-1, with 7 positions matching TRBD1. Losses at the gene ends were 5 bases for V and 2 bases for J; bases not matched to a gene: 8. Germline V lookup: CDR1 LNHDA, CDR2 SQIVND (reference sequence). This CDR3 comprises 15 residues. The CDR3 loop reads CASSHRTGGNTEAFF. The CDR3 DNA is TGTGCCAGTAGTCATCGGACAGGCGGAAACACTGAAGCTTTCTTT.

The chain is built from TRBV6-5 and TRBJ1-5; 11 bases line up with TRBD1. Unmatched junction bases numbered 9, after V lost 5 bases and J lost 6 bases. The CDR3 consists of 16 residues. The germline CDR1 and CDR2 sequences are MNHEY and SVGAGI. Here the CDR3 reads CASSEEGQGGRQPQHF. The CDR3 coding sequence is TGTGCCAGCAGTGAAGAGGGACAGGGGGGTCGTCAGCCCCAGCATTTT.

The J gene is TRBJ2-7, the V gene TRBV29-1; a weak D match, TRBD2 (6 bases). CDR1 SQVTM and CDR2 ANQGSEA come from the germline V gene. Trimming shortened V by 8 bases and J by 6 bases, and 11 bases separated the two germline ends. The CDR3 contains 10 residues. CDR3 residues: CSLVRGEQYF. The CDR3 nucleotides read TGCAGCTTGGTGCGGGGCGAGCAGTACTTC.

This clonotype was recorded at least ten times. The J gene is TRBJ2-7, the V gene TRBV28; D gene unclear. This CDR3 spans 13 amino acids. Trimming took 3 bases from V and 2 from J, leaving 8 bases between them. Germline V lookup: CDR1 MDHEN, CDR2 SYDVKM. CDR3 sequence reads: CASSFMLAYEQYF. The CDR3 DNA reads TGTGCCAGCAGTTTTATGTTAGCCTACGAGCAGTACTTC.

The CDR3 loop reads CASSKTGGEETQYF. The CDR3, as DNA: TGCGCCAGCAGCAAAACAGGGGGGGAGGAGACCCAGTACTTC. V gene TRBV5-1 combines with J gene TRBJ2-5; maybe TRBD1 (8 bases). The germline V gene encodes CDR1 SGHRS and CDR2 YFSETQ. V was pared by 4 bases and J by 5 bases, with 15 bases between. This CDR3 spans 14 amino acids.

The table lists this clonotype with many counts. The rearrangement joins TRBV6-5 to TRBJ2-7; TRBD1 matches at 7 bases. The germline CDR1 and CDR2 sequences are MNHEY and SVGAGI. This CDR3 is 15 amino acids long. After removal of 0 bases from V and 2 bases from J, the junction contained 4 bases not matched to a gene. CDR3 bases: TGTGCCAGCAGTTACTCGTTCGGGACAGCCTACGAGCAGTACTTC. As protein: CASSYSFGTAYEQYF.